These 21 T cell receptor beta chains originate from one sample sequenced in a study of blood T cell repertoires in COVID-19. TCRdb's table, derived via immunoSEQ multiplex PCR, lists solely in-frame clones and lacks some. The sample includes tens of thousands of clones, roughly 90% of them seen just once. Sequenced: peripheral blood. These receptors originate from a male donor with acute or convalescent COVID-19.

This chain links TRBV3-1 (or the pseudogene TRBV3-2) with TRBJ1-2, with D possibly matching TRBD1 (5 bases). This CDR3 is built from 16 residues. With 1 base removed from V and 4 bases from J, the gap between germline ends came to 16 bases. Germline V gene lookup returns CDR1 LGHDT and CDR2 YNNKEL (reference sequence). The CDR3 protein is CASSQGAGDWGYGYTF. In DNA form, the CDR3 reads TGTGCCAGCAGCCAAGGGGCGGGGGATTGGGGCTATGGCTACACCTTC.

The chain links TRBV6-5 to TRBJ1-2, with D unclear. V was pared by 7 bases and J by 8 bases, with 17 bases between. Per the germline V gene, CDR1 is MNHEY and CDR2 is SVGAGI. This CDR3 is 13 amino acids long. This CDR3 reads CASTLRTGDGYTF. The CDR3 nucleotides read TGTGCCAGCACCCTACGGACGGGAGACGGCTACACCTTC.

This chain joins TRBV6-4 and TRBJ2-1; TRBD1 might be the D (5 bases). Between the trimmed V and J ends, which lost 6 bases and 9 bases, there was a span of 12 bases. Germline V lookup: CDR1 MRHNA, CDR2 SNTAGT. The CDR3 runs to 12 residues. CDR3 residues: CASRRQKPEQFF. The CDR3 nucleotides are TGTGCCAGCAGGAGACAGAAACCTGAGCAGTTCTTC.

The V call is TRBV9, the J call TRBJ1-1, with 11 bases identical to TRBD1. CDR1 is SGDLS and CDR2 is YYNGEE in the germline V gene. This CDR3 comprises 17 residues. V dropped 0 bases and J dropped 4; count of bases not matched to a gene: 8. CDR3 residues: CASSVGMGQGGFTEAFF. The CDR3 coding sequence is TGTGCCAGCAGCGTAGGTATGGGACAGGGGGGTTTCACTGAAGCTTTCTTT.

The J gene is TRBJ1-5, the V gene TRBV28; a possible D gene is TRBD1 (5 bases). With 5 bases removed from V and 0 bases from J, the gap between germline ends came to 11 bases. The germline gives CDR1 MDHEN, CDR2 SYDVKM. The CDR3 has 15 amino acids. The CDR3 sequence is CASSTGGYSNQPQHF. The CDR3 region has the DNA TGTGCCAGCAGTACCGGGGGGTATAGCAATCAGCCCCAGCATTTT.

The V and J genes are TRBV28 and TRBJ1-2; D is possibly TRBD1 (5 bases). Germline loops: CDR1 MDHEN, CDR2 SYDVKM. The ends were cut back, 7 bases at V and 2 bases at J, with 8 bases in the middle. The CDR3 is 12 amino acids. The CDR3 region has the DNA TGTGCCAGCAAAGACAGCAACTATGGCTACACCTTC. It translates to CASKDSNYGYTF.

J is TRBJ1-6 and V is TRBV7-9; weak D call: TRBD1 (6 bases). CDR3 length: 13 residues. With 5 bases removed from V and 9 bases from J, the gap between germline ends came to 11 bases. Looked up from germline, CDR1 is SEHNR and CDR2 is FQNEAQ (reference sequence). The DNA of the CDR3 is TGTGCCAGCAGCCCGGACAGTTTTTCACCCCTCCACTTT. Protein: CASSPDSFSPLHF.

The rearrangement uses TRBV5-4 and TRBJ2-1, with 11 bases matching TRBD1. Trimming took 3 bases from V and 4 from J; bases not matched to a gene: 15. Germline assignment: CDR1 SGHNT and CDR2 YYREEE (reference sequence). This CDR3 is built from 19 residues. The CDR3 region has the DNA TGTGCCAGCAGCTCGCGGACAGGGGGCCGAGGTTGGCCTTACAATGAGCAGTTCTTC. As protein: CASSSRTGGRGWPYNEQFF.

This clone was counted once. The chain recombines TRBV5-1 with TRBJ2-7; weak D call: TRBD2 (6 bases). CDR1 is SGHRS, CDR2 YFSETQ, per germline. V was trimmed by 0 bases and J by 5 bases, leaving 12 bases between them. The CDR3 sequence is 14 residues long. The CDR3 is CASSLVGGSHEQYF. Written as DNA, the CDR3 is TGCGCCAGCAGCTTGGTTGGGGGGAGCCACGAGCAGTACTTC.

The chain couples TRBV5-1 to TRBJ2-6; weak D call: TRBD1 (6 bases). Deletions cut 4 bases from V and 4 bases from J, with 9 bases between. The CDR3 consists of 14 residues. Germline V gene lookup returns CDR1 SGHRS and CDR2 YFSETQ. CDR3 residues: CASSPGQGANVLTF. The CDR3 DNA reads TGCGCCAGCAGCCCGGGACAAGGGGCCAACGTCCTGACTTTC.

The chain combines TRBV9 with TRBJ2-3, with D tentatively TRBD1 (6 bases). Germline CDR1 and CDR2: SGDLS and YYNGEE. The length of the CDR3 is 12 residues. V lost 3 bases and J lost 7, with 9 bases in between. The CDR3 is CASSEDSYTQYF. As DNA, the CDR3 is TGTGCCAGCAGCGAGGACAGCTATACGCAGTATTTT.

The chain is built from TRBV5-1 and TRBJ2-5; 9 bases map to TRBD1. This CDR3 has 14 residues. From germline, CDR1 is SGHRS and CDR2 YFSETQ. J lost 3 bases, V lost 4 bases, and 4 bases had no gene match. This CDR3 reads CASSTGDREETQYF. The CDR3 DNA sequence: TGCGCCAGCAGCACCGGGGACAGGGAAGAGACCCAGTACTTC.

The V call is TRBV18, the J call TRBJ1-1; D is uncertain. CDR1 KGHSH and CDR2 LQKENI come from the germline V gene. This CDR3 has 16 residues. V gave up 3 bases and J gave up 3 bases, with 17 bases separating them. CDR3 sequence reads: CASSPSAGRADTEAFF. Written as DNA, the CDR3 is TGTGCCAGCTCACCTTCGGCCGGGAGGGCGGACACTGAAGCTTTCTTT.

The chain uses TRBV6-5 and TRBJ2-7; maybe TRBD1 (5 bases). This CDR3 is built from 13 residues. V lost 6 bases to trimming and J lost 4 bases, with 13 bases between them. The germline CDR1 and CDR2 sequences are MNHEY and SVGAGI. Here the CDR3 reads CASRLTADYEQYF. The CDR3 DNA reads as TGTGCCAGCAGATTGACAGCCGATTACGAGCAGTACTTC.

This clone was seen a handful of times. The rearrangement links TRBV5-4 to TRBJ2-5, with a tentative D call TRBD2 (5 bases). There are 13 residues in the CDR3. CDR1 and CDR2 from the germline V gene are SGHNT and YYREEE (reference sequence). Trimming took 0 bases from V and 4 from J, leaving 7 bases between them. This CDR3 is CASSLGTAETQYF. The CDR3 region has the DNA TGTGCCAGCAGCTTGGGGACTGCAGAGACCCAGTACTTC. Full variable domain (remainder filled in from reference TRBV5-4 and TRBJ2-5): ETGVTQSPTHLIKTRGQQVTLRCSSQSGHNTVSWYQQALGQGPQFIFQYYREEENGRGNFPPRFSGLQFPNYSSELNVNALELDDSALYLCASSLGTAETQYFGPGTRLLVL.

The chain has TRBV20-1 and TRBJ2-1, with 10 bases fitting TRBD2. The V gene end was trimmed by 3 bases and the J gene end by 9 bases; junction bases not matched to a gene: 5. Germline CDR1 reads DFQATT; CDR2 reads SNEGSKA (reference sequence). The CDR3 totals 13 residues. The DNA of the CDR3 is TGCAGTGCTAGTAGCGGGGGGTCTGGTGAGCAGTTCTTC. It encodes CSASSGGSGEQFF.

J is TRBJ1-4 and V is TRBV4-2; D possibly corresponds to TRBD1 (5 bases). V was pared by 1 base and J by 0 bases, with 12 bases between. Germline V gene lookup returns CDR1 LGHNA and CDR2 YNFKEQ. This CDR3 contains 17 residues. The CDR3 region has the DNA TGTGCCAGCAGCCAAGTGGGGTCGGGGGCAACTAATGAAAAACTGTTTTTT. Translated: CASSQVGSGATNEKLFF.

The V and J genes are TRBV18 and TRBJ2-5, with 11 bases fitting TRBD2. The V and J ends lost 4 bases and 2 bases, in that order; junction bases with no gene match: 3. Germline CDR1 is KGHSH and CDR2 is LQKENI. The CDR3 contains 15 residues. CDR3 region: CASSRASGGQETQYF. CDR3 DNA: TGTGCCAGCTCACGGGCTAGCGGGGGGCAAGAGACCCAGTACTTC.

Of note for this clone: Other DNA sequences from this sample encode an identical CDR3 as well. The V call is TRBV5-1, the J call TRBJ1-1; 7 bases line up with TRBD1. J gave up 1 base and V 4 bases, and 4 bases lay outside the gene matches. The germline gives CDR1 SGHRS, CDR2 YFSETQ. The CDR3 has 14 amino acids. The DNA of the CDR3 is TGCGCCAGCAGCCGGACAGGAGAGAACACTGAAGCTTTCTTT. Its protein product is CASSRTGENTEAFF.

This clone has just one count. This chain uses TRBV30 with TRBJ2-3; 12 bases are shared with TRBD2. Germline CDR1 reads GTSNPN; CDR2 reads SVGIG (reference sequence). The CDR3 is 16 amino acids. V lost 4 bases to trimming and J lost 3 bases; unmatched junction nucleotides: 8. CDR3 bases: TGTGCCTGGACCAGGGCTAGCGGGGGGGGAACAGATACGCAGTATTTT. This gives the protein CAWTRASGGGTDTQYF. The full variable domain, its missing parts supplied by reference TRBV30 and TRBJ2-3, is SQTIHQWPATLVQPVGSPLSLECTVEGTSNPNLYWYRQAAGRGLQLLFYSVGIGQISSEVPQNLSASRPQDRQFILSSKKLLLSDSGFYLCAWTRASGGGTDTQYFGPGTRLTVL.

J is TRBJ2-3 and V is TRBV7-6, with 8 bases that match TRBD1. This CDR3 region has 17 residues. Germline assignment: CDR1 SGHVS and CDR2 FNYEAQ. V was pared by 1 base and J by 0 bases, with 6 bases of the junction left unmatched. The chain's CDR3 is CASSLGVGQGSTDTQYF. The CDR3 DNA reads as TGTGCCAGCAGCTTAGGTGTTGGACAGGGTAGCACAGATACGCAGTATTTT.